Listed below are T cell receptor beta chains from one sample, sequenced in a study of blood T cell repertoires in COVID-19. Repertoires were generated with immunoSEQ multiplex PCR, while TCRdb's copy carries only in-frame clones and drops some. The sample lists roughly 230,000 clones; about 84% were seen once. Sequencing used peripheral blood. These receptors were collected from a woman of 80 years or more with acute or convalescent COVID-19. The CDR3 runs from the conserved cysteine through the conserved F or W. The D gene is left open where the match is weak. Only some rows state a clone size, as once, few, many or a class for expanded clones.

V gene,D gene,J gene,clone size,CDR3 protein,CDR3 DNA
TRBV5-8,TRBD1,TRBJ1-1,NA,CASSLGGTGTGTVAFF,TGTGCCAGCAGCTTGGGAGGGACTGGGACAGGGACAGTAGCTTTCTTT
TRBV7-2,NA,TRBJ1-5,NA,CASSLQTGNQPQHF,TGTGCCAGCAGCTTACAAACAGGGAATCAGCCCCAGCATTTT
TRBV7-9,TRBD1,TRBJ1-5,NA,CASSAGQGAGQPQHF,TGTGCCAGCAGCGCGGGACAGGGGGCCGGTCAGCCCCAGCATTTT
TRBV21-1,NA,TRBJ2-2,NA,CASGRGTANTGELFF,TGTGCCAGCGGGAGGGGAACGGCGAACACCGGGGAGCTGTTTTTT
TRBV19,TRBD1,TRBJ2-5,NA,CASRQKPGQGGETQYF,TGTGCCAGTAGACAGAAACCGGGACAGGGTGGGGAGACCCAGTACTTC
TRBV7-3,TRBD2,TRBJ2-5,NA,CASSLSGGSSKTQYF,TGTGCCAGCAGCTTATCCGGCGGGAGTAGCAAGACCCAGTACTTC
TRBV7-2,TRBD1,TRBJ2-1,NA,CASSLTGVSINEQFF,TGTGCCAGCAGCCTAACAGGGGTCAGTATCAATGAGCAGTTCTTC
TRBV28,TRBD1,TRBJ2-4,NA,CASSSGQGSIQYF,TGTGCCAGCAGTTCGGGACAGGGGTCCATTCAGTACTTC
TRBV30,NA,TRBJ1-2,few,CAWSPGSNGYTF,TGTGCCTGGAGTCCGGGGTCTAATGGCTACACCTTC
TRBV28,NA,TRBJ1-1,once,CASIELEMNTEAFF,TGTGCCAGCATCGAATTAGAGATGAACACTGAAGCTTTCTTT
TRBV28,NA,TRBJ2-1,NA,CASSFDSYNEQFF,TGTGCCAGCAGTTTTGACAGCTACAATGAGCAGTTCTTC
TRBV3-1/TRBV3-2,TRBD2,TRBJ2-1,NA,CASSQAAAGAHNEQFF,TGTGCCAGCAGCCAAGCAGCAGCGGGGGCACACAATGAGCAGTTCTTC
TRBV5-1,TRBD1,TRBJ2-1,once,CASSTTGGNYNEQFF,TGCGCCAGCAGCACGACAGGGGGCAACTACAATGAGCAGTTCTTC
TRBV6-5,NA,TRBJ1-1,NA,CASSYRTVAEAFF,TGTGCCAGCAGTTATCGTACTGTAGCTGAAGCTTTCTTT
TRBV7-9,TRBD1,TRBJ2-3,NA,CASSLLGQGGSDTQYF,TGTGCCAGCAGCTTACTGGGACAGGGGGGTTCAGATACGCAGTATTTT
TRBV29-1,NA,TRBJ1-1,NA,CSVEEKQVLMNTEAFF,TGCAGCGTTGAAGAGAAGCAGGTACTTATGAACACTGAAGCTTTCTTT
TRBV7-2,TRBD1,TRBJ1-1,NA,CASSLGARGSVNTEAFF,TGTGCCAGCAGCTTAGGTGCCAGGGGGTCCGTGAACACTGAAGCTTTCTTT
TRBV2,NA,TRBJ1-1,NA,CASTPGRENTEAFF,TGTGCCAGCACCCCGGGTCGCGAGAACACTGAAGCTTTCTTT
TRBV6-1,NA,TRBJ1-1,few,CASSEGAGYKMAFF,TGTGCCAGCAGTGAAGGGGCAGGGTACAAAATGGCTTTCTTT
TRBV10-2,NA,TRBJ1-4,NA,CASRATVTNEKLFF,TGCGCCAGCAGGGCGACAGTAACTAATGAAAAACTGTTTTTT
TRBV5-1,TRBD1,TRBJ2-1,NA,CASSPGTGTNRDEQFF,TGCGCCAGCAGTCCCGGGACAGGGACTAATAGGGATGAGCAGTTCTTC
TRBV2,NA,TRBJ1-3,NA,CASSEGRTSSGNTIYF,TGTGCCAGCAGTGAGGGCAGAACAAGCTCTGGAAACACCATATATTTT
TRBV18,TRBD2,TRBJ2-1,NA,CASSPRVAGGPSYNEQFF,TGTGCCAGCTCACCACGGGTGGCGGGGGGGCCGTCCTACAATGAGCAGTTCTTC
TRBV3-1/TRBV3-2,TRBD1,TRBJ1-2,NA,CASSPMGQEANYGYTF,TGTGCCAGCAGCCCGATGGGACAGGAGGCTAACTATGGCTACACCTTC
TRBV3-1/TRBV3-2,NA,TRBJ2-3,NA,CASSQEGQGVADTQYF,TGTGCCAGCAGCCAAGAAGGGCAGGGTGTGGCAGATACGCAGTATTTT
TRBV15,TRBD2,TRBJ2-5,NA,CATSARLAEETQYF,TGTGCCACCAGCGCTCGACTAGCGGAAGAGACCCAGTACTTC
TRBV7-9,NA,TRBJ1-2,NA,CASSLARGGYGYTF,TGTGCCAGCAGCTTAGCAAGGGGGGGCTATGGCTACACCTTC
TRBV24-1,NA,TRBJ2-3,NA,CALGRADTQYF,TGTGCCCTCGGGCGGGCCGATACGCAGTATTTT
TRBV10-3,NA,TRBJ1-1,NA,CAISESDGAEAFF,TGTGCCATCAGTGAGTCCGACGGAGCTGAAGCTTTCTTT
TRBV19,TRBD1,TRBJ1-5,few,CASRAGTGSNQPQHF,TGTGCCAGTAGGGCCGGGACAGGCAGCAATCAGCCCCAGCATTTT
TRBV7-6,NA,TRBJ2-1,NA,CASSLRGDIADRNNEQFF,TGTGCCAGCAGCTTAAGGGGAGACATAGCCGACAGGAACAATGAGCAGTTCTTC
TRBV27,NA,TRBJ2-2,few,CASSLRLANTGELFF,TGTGCCAGCAGTTTACGACTTGCGAACACCGGGGAGCTGTTTTTT
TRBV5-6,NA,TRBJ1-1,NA,CASSLGRGTEAFF,TGTGCCAGCAGCTTGGGCCGGGGCACTGAAGCTTTCTTT
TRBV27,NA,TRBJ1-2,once,CASMPGGNYGYTF,TGTGCCAGCATGCCGGGGGGTAACTATGGCTACACCTTC
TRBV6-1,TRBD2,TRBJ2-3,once,CASSDGLAGRNTQYF,TGTGCCAGCAGTGACGGACTAGCGGGTCGCAATACGCAGTATTTT
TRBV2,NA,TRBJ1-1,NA,CASSEISLTEAFF,TGTGCCAGCAGTGAAATTTCCCTCACTGAAGCTTTCTTT
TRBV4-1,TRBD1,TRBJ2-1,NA,CASSQPQDRTEQFF,TGCGCCAGCAGCCAACCCCAGGACAGGACCGAGCAGTTCTTC
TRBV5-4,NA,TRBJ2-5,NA,CASSLARGRETQYF,TGTGCCAGCAGCTTGGCCAGGGGAAGAGAGACCCAGTACTTC
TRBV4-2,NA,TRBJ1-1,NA,CASSQDRVQAFF,TGTGCCAGCAGCCAAGACAGGGTCCAAGCTTTCTTT
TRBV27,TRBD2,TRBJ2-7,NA,CASTVVAGGPHEQYF,TGTGCCAGCACGGTGGTAGCGGGAGGGCCCCACGAGCAGTACTTC
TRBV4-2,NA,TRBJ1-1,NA,CASSQDRGRNTEAFF,TGTGCCAGCAGCCAAGATCGAGGCCGCAACACTGAAGCTTTCTTT
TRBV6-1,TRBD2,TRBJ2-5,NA,CASSEGGAGGQETQYF,TGTGCCAGCAGTGAAGGAGGAGCGGGGGGGCAAGAGACCCAGTACTTC
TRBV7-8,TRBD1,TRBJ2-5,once,CASSRLIDRGDETQYF,TGTGCCAGCAGCCGATTGATCGACAGGGGTGATGAGACCCAGTACTTC
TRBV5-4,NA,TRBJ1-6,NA,CASSPSGARLNSPLHF,TGTGCCAGCAGCCCGTCGGGTGCCAGACTAAATTCACCCCTCCACTTT
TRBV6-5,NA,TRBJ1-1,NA,CASSGGRGLMEAFF,TGTGCCAGCAGCGGGGGTCGGGGCTTGATGGAAGCTTTCTTT
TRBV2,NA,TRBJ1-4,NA,CASRKRQVNEKLFF,TGTGCCAGCAGGAAACGGCAGGTTAATGAAAAACTGTTTTTT
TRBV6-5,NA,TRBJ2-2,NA,CASTGLRTGELFF,TGTGCCAGTACGGGACTCCGGACCGGGGAGCTGTTTTTT
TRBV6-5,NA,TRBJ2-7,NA,CASSYQPREVYEQYF,TGTGCCAGCAGTTACCAGCCGAGGGAGGTCTACGAGCAGTACTTC
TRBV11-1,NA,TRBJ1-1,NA,CASSLGQGRAEAFF,TGTGCCAGCAGCTTGGGCCAGGGCCGAGCGGAAGCTTTCTTT
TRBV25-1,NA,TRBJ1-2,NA,CASSEYGGTYGYTF,TGTGCCAGCAGTGAATATGGGGGGACCTATGGCTACACCTTC
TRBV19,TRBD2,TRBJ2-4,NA,CASSSGTSGRLWDIQYF,TGTGCCAGTAGTTCCGGGACTAGCGGGAGGCTTTGGGACATTCAGTACTTC
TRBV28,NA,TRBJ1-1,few,CASSPGTFRTEAFF,TGTGCCAGCAGCCCCGGGACATTCAGAACTGAAGCTTTCTTT
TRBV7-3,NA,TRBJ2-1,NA,CASSLGGVYNEQFF,TGTGCCAGCAGCTTGGGGGGTGTCTACAATGAGCAGTTCTTC
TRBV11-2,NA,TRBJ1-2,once,CASSLTGLAYGYTF,TGTGCCAGCAGCTTAACAGGGCTGGCCTATGGCTACACCTTC
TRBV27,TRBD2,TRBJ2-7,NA,CASSRREGFVKQYF,TGTGCCAGCAGTAGGCGGGAGGGATTCGTTAAGCAGTACTTC
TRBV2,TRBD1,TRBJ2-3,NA,CATTGGRADTQYF,TGTGCCACCACAGGGGGCAGGGCAGATACGCAGTATTTT
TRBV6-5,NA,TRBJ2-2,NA,CATERQGTGELFF,TGTGCCACCGAACGGCAGGGAACCGGGGAGCTGTTTTTT
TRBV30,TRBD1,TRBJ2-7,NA,CAWTGQGASSTYEQYF,TGTGCCTGGACTGGACAGGGGGCGAGCTCCACCTACGAGCAGTACTTC